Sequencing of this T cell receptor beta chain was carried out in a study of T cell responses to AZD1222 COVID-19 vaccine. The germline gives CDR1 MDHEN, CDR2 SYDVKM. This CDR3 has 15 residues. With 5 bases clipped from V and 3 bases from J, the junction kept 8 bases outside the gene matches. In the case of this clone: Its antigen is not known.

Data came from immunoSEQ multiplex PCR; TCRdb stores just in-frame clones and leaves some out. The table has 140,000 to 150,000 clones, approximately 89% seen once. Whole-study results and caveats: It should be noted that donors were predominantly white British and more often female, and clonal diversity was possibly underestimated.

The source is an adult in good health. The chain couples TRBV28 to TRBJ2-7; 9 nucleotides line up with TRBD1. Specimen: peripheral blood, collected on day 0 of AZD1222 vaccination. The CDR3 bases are TGTGCCAGCAGTACCTCCGGGACAGGGCTCTACGAGCAGTACTTC. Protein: CASSTSGTGLYEQYF.